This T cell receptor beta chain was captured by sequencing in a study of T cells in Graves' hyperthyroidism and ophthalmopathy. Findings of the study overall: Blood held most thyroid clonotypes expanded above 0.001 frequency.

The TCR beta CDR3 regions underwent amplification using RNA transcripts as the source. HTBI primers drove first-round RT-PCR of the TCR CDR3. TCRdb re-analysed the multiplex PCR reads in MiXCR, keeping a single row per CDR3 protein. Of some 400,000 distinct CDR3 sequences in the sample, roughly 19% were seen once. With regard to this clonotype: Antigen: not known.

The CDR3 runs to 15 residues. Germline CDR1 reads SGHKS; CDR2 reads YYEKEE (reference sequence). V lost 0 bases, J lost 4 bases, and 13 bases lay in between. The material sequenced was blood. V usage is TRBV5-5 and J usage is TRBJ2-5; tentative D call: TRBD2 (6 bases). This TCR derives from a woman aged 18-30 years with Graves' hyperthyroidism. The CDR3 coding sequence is TGTGCCAGCAGCTTGGTGGCGGGGATTGGAGAGACCCAGTACTTC. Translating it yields CASSLVAGIGETQYF.